This record concerns one T cell receptor beta chain sequence. V was clipped by 5 bases and J by 6 bases, with 20 bases between them. The CDR3 length is 15 residues. Germline lookup yields CDR1 KGHSH and CDR2 LQKENI. This record belongs to a study of OX40 agonist ivuxolimab in advanced cancers. Across the whole study: Partial response was recorded in three patients: one hepatocellular carcinoma and two cutaneous melanoma cases.

Method: immunoSEQ multiplex PCR; TCRdb's copy keeps in-frame clones and lacks some. The sample includes tens of thousands of clones, approximately 94% of them seen just once. This specimen consisted of CD4+ or CD8+ T cells sorted from blood, obtained in a trial of the OX40 agonist ivuxolimab. The chain carries TRBV18 and TRBJ2-7; tentative D call: TRBD2 (7 bases). The source of this sequence is an adult with an advanced solid tumor such as melanoma, head and neck, liver or kidney cancer. The CDR3 loop reads CASSFGGASISEQYF. The DNA for the CDR3 is TGTGCCAGCTCATTTGGGGGGGCCTCAATATCCGAGCAGTACTTC.